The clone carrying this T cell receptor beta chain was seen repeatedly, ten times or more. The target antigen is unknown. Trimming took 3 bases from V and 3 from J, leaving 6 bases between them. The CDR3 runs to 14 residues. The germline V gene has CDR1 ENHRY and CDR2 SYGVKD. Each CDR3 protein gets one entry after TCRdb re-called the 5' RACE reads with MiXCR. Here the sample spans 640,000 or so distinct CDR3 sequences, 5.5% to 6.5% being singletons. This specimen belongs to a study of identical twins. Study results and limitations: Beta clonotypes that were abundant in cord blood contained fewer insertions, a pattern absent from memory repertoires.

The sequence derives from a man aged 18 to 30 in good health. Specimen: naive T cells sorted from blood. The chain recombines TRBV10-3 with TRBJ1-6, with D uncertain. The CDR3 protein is CAISEGDYNSPLHF. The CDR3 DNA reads TGTGCCATCAGTGAAGGCGACTATAATTCACCCCTCCACTTT.